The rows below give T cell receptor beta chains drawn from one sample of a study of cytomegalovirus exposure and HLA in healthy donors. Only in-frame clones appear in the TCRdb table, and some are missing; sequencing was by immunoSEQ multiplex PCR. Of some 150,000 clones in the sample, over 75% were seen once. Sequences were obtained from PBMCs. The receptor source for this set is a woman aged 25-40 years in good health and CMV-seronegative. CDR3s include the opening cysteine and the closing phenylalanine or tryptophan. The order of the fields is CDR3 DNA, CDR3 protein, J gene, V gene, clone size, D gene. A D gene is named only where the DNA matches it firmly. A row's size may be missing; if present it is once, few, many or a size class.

DNA: TGCGCCAGCAGCTGGGAACTACAGGGTGGGCCATCAAGATCACCCCTCCACTTT
CDR3: CASSWELQGGPSRSPLHF
J: TRBJ1-6
V: TRBV5-1
size: -
D: -

DNA: TGTGCCAGCAGCTGGACTAGCGGGACGAGCGAGCAGTACTTC
CDR3: CASSWTSGTSEQYF
J: TRBJ2-7
V: TRBV5-4
size: few
D: TRBD2

DNA: TGTGCCAGCAGACAGCAAGAGACCCAGTACTTC
CDR3: CASRQQETQYF
J: TRBJ2-5
V: TRBV28
size: -
D: -

DNA: TGTGCCAGCTCACCAGTGTCGACTAGCGCCACAGATACGCAGTATTTT
CDR3: CASSPVSTSATDTQYF
J: TRBJ2-3
V: TRBV18
size: -
D: TRBD2

DNA: TGTGCCATCAGTAATACAGGGGGCAATCAGCCCCAGCATTTT
CDR3: CAISNTGGNQPQHF
J: TRBJ1-5
V: TRBV10-3
size: -
D: TRBD1

DNA: TGTGCCAGCAGTTTGCCAGAGAACACTGAAGCTTTCTTT
CDR3: CASSLPENTEAFF
J: TRBJ1-1
V: TRBV28
size: -
D: -

DNA: TGTGCCAGCGACAGGGATGGTCAGCCCCAGCATTTT
CDR3: CASDRDGQPQHF
J: TRBJ1-5
V: TRBV2
size: -
D: TRBD1

DNA: TGTGCCAGCAGCTTAGGTGGTAGCGGGGGGACAGATACGCAGTATTTT
CDR3: CASSLGGSGGTDTQYF
J: TRBJ2-3
V: TRBV11-2
size: -
D: TRBD2

DNA: TGTGCCAGCAGCTTGGGACCTGGGGGCATGAACACTGAAGCTTTCTTT
CDR3: CASSLGPGGMNTEAFF
J: TRBJ1-1
V: TRBV5-5
size: -
D: -

DNA: TGTGCCTGGAGCCAGGAGGTTAGCAATCAGCCCCAGCATTTT
CDR3: CAWSQEVSNQPQHF
J: TRBJ1-5
V: TRBV30
size: -
D: -

DNA: TGCGCCAGCAGCGATACAGGGAGCTCTGGAAACACCATATATTTT
CDR3: CASSDTGSSGNTIYF
J: TRBJ1-3
V: TRBV5-1
size: -
D: -

DNA: TGTGCCAGCAGTCGACTAGCGGGAGTAGGCACAGATACGCAGTATTTT
CDR3: CASSRLAGVGTDTQYF
J: TRBJ2-3
V: TRBV27
size: few
D: TRBD2

DNA: TGTGCCAGCAGTCGCGGGGCGCGCACTGAAGCTTTCTTT
CDR3: CASSRGARTEAFF
J: TRBJ1-1
V: TRBV28
size: -
D: -

DNA: TGCGCCAGCAGCCAAGATCGCGGCACCTCCGACGAGCAGTACTTC
CDR3: CASSQDRGTSDEQYF
J: TRBJ2-7
V: TRBV4-1
size: few
D: -

DNA: TGTGCCAGCAGCCGAGGAACCGGGACTCTAACCTACGAGCAGTACTTC
CDR3: CASSRGTGTLTYEQYF
J: TRBJ2-7
V: TRBV7-9
size: -
D: -

DNA: TGTGCCAGCAGCCCGCAGGGGCAAAGTGGCTACACCTTC
CDR3: CASSPQGQSGYTF
J: TRBJ1-2
V: TRBV7-2
size: few
D: -

DNA: TGTGCCAGTAGTATTTTGGAGCCGGGGGATACGCAGTATTTT
CDR3: CASSILEPGDTQYF
J: TRBJ2-3
V: TRBV19
size: -
D: -

DNA: TGTGCCAGCAGCCTACGGCCGCTCGGGGAGCAGTACTTC
CDR3: CASSLRPLGEQYF
J: TRBJ2-5
V: TRBV27
size: -
D: -

DNA: TGTGCCAGCAGTTTATATCAGGGAACAAATACAGAAGCTTTCTTT
CDR3: CASSLYQGTNTEAFF
J: TRBJ1-1
V: TRBV27
size: -
D: -

DNA: TGTGCCAGTAGTATCGACAGGGCCACTGAAGCTTTCTTT
CDR3: CASSIDRATEAFF
J: TRBJ1-1
V: TRBV19
size: -
D: TRBD1

DNA: TGTGCCACCAGTTACGGACTAGCGGGAACCTACGAGCAGTACTTC
CDR3: CATSYGLAGTYEQYF
J: TRBJ2-7
V: TRBV15
size: -
D: TRBD2

DNA: TGCGCCAGCAGCCAAGACAGGGTACGAGAGACCCAGTACTTC
CDR3: CASSQDRVRETQYF
J: TRBJ2-5
V: TRBV4-3
size: -
D: -

DNA: TGCAGCGTTTCACGGGGTCCCACTGAAGCTTTCTTT
CDR3: CSVSRGPTEAFF
J: TRBJ1-1
V: TRBV29-1
size: -
D: -

DNA: TGTGCCAGCAGCCGCCGAGGACTAAACAACAAAAACATTCAGTACTTC
CDR3: CASSRRGLNNKNIQYF
J: TRBJ2-4
V: TRBV7-9
size: -
D: -

DNA: TGTGCCAGCGGACAGGGGGCTTACACCGGGGAGCTGTTTTTT
CDR3: CASGQGAYTGELFF
J: TRBJ2-2
V: TRBV6-1
size: -
D: TRBD1

DNA: TGTTCCAGCAGCTTGTACTCCATGAACACTGAAGCTTTCTTT
CDR3: CSSSLYSMNTEAFF
J: TRBJ1-1
V: TRBV7-3
size: -
D: -

DNA: TGTGCCAGCAGCTTTTCGGGAAATAGCAATCAGCCCCAGCATTTT
CDR3: CASSFSGNSNQPQHF
J: TRBJ1-5
V: TRBV7-2
size: -
D: -

DNA: TGTGCCAGCTTATCAGGTCCGAACACCGGGGAGCTGTTTTTT
CDR3: CASLSGPNTGELFF
J: TRBJ2-2
V: TRBV25-1
size: -
D: -

DNA: TGTGCCAGCAGCGTCGGTGGTCCCCGGAACACCATATATTTT
CDR3: CASSVGGPRNTIYF
J: TRBJ1-3
V: TRBV7-8
size: -
D: -

DNA: TGTGCCAGCAGCCAAGACTTGCAGGGTGCTGAAGAAAAACTGTTTTTT
CDR3: CASSQDLQGAEEKLFF
J: TRBJ1-4
V: TRBV4-2
size: -
D: -

DNA: TGCGCCAGCAGCTTAGGGCAGGGCGATGAAAAACTGTTTTTT
CDR3: CASSLGQGDEKLFF
J: TRBJ1-4
V: TRBV5-1
size: -
D: -

DNA: TGTGCCAGCTCACCACGGGGGGAGGGCACTGAAGCTTTCTTT
CDR3: CASSPRGEGTEAFF
J: TRBJ1-1
V: TRBV18
size: -
D: -

DNA: TGTGCCAGCTCCCTTCGACAGGGGAACATGAACACTGAAGCTTTCTTT
CDR3: CASSLRQGNMNTEAFF
J: TRBJ1-1
V: TRBV18
size: -
D: TRBD1

DNA: TGCGCCAGCAGCCCAGGACAGATGAACACTGAAGCTTTCTTT
CDR3: CASSPGQMNTEAFF
J: TRBJ1-1
V: TRBV4-1
size: once
D: -

DNA: TGTGCCTGGACGGAGGGGGGGCGTCAGCCCCAGCATTTT
CDR3: CAWTEGGRQPQHF
J: TRBJ1-5
V: TRBV30
size: -
D: -

DNA: TGTGCCAGCAGCTTAGGGGCAGGGCTAAAGTCCTACGAGCAGTACTTC
CDR3: CASSLGAGLKSYEQYF
J: TRBJ2-7
V: TRBV11-2
size: -
D: -

DNA: TGCGCCAGCAGCCAGTACGGACAGACATACCTCTCCTACGAGCAGTACTTC
CDR3: CASSQYGQTYLSYEQYF
J: TRBJ2-7
V: TRBV4-1
size: -
D: -

DNA: TGTGCCAGCAGGGCCGGACAGGTGCTTGGGACCTCTTCTGGCTCCTACAATGAGCAGTTCTTC
CDR3: CASRAGQVLGTSSGSYNEQFF
J: TRBJ2-1
V: TRBV2
size: -
D: TRBD1

DNA: TGTGCCAGCGGCGCGAACGTGGAGATGAACACTGAAGCTTTCTTT
CDR3: CASGANVEMNTEAFF
J: TRBJ1-1
V: TRBV7-9
size: -
D: -

DNA: TGTGCCAGTAGTACTAGACAGGGTGTAGGCGGCTACACCTTC
CDR3: CASSTRQGVGGYTF
J: TRBJ1-2
V: TRBV19
size: -
D: TRBD1

DNA: TGTGCCATCGGATGGGGTGAAGGGGGCTACGAGCAGTACTTC
CDR3: CAIGWGEGGYEQYF
J: TRBJ2-7
V: TRBV10-3
size: -
D: -

DNA: TGTGCCAGCAGTTTGGGACAGCCCTATGGCTACACCTTC
CDR3: CASSLGQPYGYTF
J: TRBJ1-2
V: TRBV6-6
size: -
D: TRBD1

DNA: TGTGCCAGTAGGCAGGGAAATTATGGCTACACCTTC
CDR3: CASRQGNYGYTF
J: TRBJ1-2
V: TRBV19
size: few
D: -

DNA: TGTGCCAGCAGCTACCTACTAGCGGCGCCTAGCACAGATACGCAGTATTTT
CDR3: CASSYLLAAPSTDTQYF
J: TRBJ2-3
V: TRBV5-4
size: -
D: TRBD2

DNA: TGTGCCAGCAGGCCCGACAGGGGGCTCGAGCAGTACTTC
CDR3: CASRPDRGLEQYF
J: TRBJ2-7
V: TRBV6-5
size: few
D: TRBD1

DNA: TGTGCCACCAGCAGAGCAAGGGGCCACACAGATACGCAGTATTTT
CDR3: CATSRARGHTDTQYF
J: TRBJ2-3
V: TRBV15
size: few
D: -

DNA: TGTGCCAGTACCCCTCGGGGGGGCTCTGGAAACACCATATATTTT
CDR3: CASTPRGGSGNTIYF
J: TRBJ1-3
V: TRBV19
size: -
D: -

DNA: TGTGCCAGCAGCCTACACGGGACAGCCTACGAGCAGTACTTC
CDR3: CASSLHGTAYEQYF
J: TRBJ2-7
V: TRBV7-2
size: -
D: TRBD1

DNA: TGTGCCAGCAGCTTCACAAGTACTAACTATGGCTACACCTTC
CDR3: CASSFTSTNYGYTF
J: TRBJ1-2
V: TRBV5-4
size: -
D: -

DNA: TGCGCCAGCAGCCAACTGACTGGGACTAATGAAAAACTGTTTTTT
CDR3: CASSQLTGTNEKLFF
J: TRBJ1-4
V: TRBV4-1
size: -
D: -

DNA: TGTGCCAGCAGCGCCGCGGGACAGTCCAATCAGCCCCAGCATTTT
CDR3: CASSAAGQSNQPQHF
J: TRBJ1-5
V: TRBV9
size: -
D: TRBD1

DNA: TGTGCCAGCAGCAGTACAACGACAGGGGGTGGCTACGAGCAGTACTTC
CDR3: CASSSTTTGGGYEQYF
J: TRBJ2-7
V: TRBV7-9
size: -
D: TRBD1

DNA: TGTGCCAGCAGTTACTCTTGGGGGCGGTTGGAAGAGACCCAGTACTTC
CDR3: CASSYSWGRLEETQYF
J: TRBJ2-5
V: TRBV6-5
size: -
D: -

DNA: TGTGCCAGCAGGGACAACACGGCCCAGTACTTC
CDR3: CASRDNTAQYF
J: TRBJ2-5
V: TRBV28
size: -
D: -

DNA: TGTGCCACCAGCACGACCCCCGCGGACAGAGAAGCTTTCTTT
CDR3: CATSTTPADREAFF
J: TRBJ1-1
V: TRBV15
size: once
D: -

DNA: TGTGCCAGCAAGAGGACGGGGAACACAGATACGCAGTATTTT
CDR3: CASKRTGNTDTQYF
J: TRBJ2-3
V: TRBV6-1
size: -
D: -

DNA: TGTGCCAGCAGCCCCCTGAAGGGGGCACTTAATGAAAAACTGTTTTTT
CDR3: CASSPLKGALNEKLFF
J: TRBJ1-4
V: TRBV7-9
size: -
D: TRBD1

DNA: TGTGCCAGCAGGCCGGGAAATTTGGGTGAGCAGTACTTC
CDR3: CASRPGNLGEQYF
J: TRBJ2-7
V: TRBV6-6
size: few
D: -

DNA: TGTGCCAGCAGCCCTTGGCTGGGGGGGGCCTATGGCTACACCTTC
CDR3: CASSPWLGGAYGYTF
J: TRBJ1-2
V: TRBV5-4
size: -
D: -

DNA: TGTGCCAGCAGTGCCCCGGGACAGCTTCTTGAGCAGTACTTC
CDR3: CASSAPGQLLEQYF
J: TRBJ2-7
V: TRBV25-1
size: -
D: TRBD1